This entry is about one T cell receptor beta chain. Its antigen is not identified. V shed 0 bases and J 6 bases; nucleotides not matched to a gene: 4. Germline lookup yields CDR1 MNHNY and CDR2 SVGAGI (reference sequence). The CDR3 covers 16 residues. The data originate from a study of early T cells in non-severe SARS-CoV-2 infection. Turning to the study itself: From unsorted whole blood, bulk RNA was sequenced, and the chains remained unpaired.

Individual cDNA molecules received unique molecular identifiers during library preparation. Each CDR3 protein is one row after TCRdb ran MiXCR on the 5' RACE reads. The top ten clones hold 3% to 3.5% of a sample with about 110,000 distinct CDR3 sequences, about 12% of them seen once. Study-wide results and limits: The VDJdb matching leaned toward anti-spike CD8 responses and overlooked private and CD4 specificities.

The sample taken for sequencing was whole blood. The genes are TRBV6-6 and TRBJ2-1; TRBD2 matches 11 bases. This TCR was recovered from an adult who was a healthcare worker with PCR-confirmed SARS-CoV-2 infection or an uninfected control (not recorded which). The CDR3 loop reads CASSYSLAGGSNEQFF. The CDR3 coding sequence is TGTGCCAGCAGTTACTCTCTAGCGGGAGGTAGCAATGAGCAGTTCTTC.